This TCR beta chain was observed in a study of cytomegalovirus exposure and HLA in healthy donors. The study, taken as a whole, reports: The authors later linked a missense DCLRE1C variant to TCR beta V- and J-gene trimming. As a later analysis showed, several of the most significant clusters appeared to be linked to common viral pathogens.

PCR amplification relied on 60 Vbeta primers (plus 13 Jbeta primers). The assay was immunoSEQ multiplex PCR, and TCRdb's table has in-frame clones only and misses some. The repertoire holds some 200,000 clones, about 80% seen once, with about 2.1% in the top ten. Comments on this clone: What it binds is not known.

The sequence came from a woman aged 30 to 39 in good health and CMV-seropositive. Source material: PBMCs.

The CDR3 DNA follows: TGTGCCAGCAGCTTAGGACAGAACAATCAGCCCCAGCATTTT. Translating it yields CASSLGQNNQPQHF. The chain combines TRBV11-2 with TRBJ1-5, with TRBD1 as a possible D gene (5 bases). This CDR3 region has 14 residues. V lost 1 base and J lost 3, with 7 bases in between. Looked up from germline, CDR1 is SGHAT and CDR2 is FQNNGV.